This TCR beta chain comes out of a study of identical twins. Whole-study findings and limits: Beta out-of-frame twin sharing showed a weaker excess.

At least ten counts were recorded for this clonotype. Its antigen is still unknown. V lost 8 bases to trimming and J lost 0 bases; unmatched junction nucleotides: 9. Germline V lookup: CDR1 MDHEN, CDR2 SYDVKM. The CDR3 sequence is 15 residues long. Unique molecular identifiers were present on the cDNA, and a universal primer site came from template switching. Each CDR3 protein is one row after TCRdb ran MiXCR on the 5' RACE reads. The data contain nearly 650,000 distinct CDR3 sequences, just over 7% of them seen just once; the ten biggest clones take up about 1.6%. The same sample was also used in a study of yellow fever vaccine responses in identical twins.

The chain links TRBV28 to TRBJ1-1; 7 positions match TRBD1. The sequenced sample was PBMCs. This TCR derives from a young woman in good health. The chain's CDR3 is CASLQGGIMNTEAFF. In DNA form, the CDR3 reads TGTGCCAGCCTCCAGGGGGGAATAATGAACACTGAAGCTTTCTTT.